There are many counts of the clone carrying this TCR beta chain. Its antigen is not known. The data are from a study of breast tumors, draining lymph nodes, adjacent tissues. The lymph nodes were axillary draining lymph nodes from breast cancer patients. TCRdb analysed the multiplex PCR reads with MiXCR anew, one entry per CDR3 protein. The data contain roughly 120,000 distinct CDR3 sequences, about 20% of them singletons. Study outcomes and limitations: Data fit most tumor T cells coming from lymph node, expanding in tumor.

V lost 6 bases and J lost 4; bases outside the gene matches: 9. Germline CDR1 and CDR2: DFQATT and SNEGSKA (reference sequence). The CDR3 sequence is 13 residues long. The chain is built from TRBV20-1 and TRBJ2-7; 7 nucleotides agree with TRBD2. The source material was axillary lymph node tissue. This sequence originates from a female donor with breast cancer. Some clones in this sample may be carry-over from other donors' samples. CDR3 sequence (DNA): TGCAGTGCCCCCCTCCCTAGCGGATACGAGCAGTACTTC. Protein product: CSAPLPSGYEQYF.